These 22 T cell receptor beta chains were sequenced from one sample in a study of T cells in Graves' hyperthyroidism and ophthalmopathy. TCR beta CDR3 regions were amplified from RNA. First-round RT-PCR targeting the TCR CDR3 was performed with the HTBI primer set. MiXCR was run by TCRdb on the multiplex PCR reads, yielding one entry per CDR3 protein. The sample lists more than 250,000 distinct CDR3 sequences, roughly 15% occurring once. The sample comprised blood. These receptor sequences come from a woman in her forties or fifties with Graves' hyperthyroidism that later progressed to Graves' ophthalmopathy.

The chain employs TRBV19 and TRBJ1-2, with unresolved D. Germline V gene lookup returns CDR1 LNHDA and CDR2 SQIVND (reference sequence). The CDR3 extends over 12 amino acids. V dropped 3 bases and J dropped 8 bases, with 10 bases sitting between them. The CDR3 nucleotides are TGTGCCAGTAGTATCCCCGGGCACGGCTACACCTTC. Amino acids: CASSIPGHGYTF.

This clonotype was observed a few times. A junction end diverges from the germline sequence, so it may reflect a read error. The rearrangement joins TRBV7-9 to TRBJ1-1, with D unclear. Germline-derived CDR1 and CDR2 are SEHNR and FQNEAQ (reference sequence). CDR3 size: 14 residues. CDR3 region: CANSFVNLNTEAFF. As DNA, the CDR3 is TGTGCCAACAGCTTCGTAAATCTTAACACTGAAGCTTTCTTT.

This clonotype appeared a few times. V is TRBV7-9 and J is TRBJ1-2; maybe TRBD1 (5 bases). V was trimmed by 2 bases and J by 6 bases, leaving 13 bases between them. The CDR3 spans 14 residues. Germline V gene data show CDR1 as SEHNR and CDR2 as FQNEAQ (reference sequence). The CDR3 bases are TGTGCCAGCAGCTTACAGGGTCGGCTTAATGGCTACACCTTC. This gives the protein CASSLQGRLNGYTF. Complete variable domain (other parts from reference TRBV7-9 and TRBJ1-2): DTGVSQNPRHKITKRGQNVTFRCDPISEHNRLYWYRQTLGQGPEFLTYFQNEAQLEKSRLLSDRFSAERPKGSFSTLEIQRTEQGDSAMYLCASSLQGRLNGYTFGSGTRLTVV.

This clonotype was seen many times. The V gene is TRBV28, the J gene TRBJ2-1; D is perhaps TRBD1 (5 bases). Germline-derived CDR1 and CDR2 are MDHEN and SYDVKM. V dropped 6 bases and J dropped 7 bases, with 22 bases sitting between them. This CDR3 comprises 16 residues. The CDR3 DNA sequence: TGTGCCAGCAGCTCAACCCCGCAGGGCCCCCCTAATGAGCAGTTCTTC. Residues: CASSSTPQGPPNEQFF. Drawing the rest from reference TRBV28 and TRBJ2-1, the complete variable domain is DVKVTQSSRYLVKRTGEKVFLECVQDMDHENMFWYRQDPGLGLRLIYFSYDVKMKEKGDIPEGYSVSREKKERFSLILESASTNQTSMYLCASSSTPQGPPNEQFFGPGTRLTVL.

This clonotype was counted ten times or more. The CDR3 sequence: CSAWTSGGYNEQFF. The DNA of the CDR3 is TGCAGTGCGTGGACTAGCGGGGGCTACAATGAGCAGTTCTTC. V gene TRBV20-1 combines with J gene TRBJ2-1; 13 bases fit TRBD2. The junction had 2 bases not matched to a gene; V was cut back by 6 bases and J by 3 bases. CDR1 is DFQATT and CDR2 is SNEGSKA in the germline V gene (reference sequence). This CDR3 is 14 amino acids long.

This clonotype has a count of ten or more. V and J are TRBV28 and TRBJ2-3; 8 bases fit TRBD1. Germline V gives CDR1 MDHEN, CDR2 SYDVKM. V was pared by 6 bases and J by 0 bases, with 5 bases of the junction left unmatched. The CDR3 length is 15 residues. As DNA, the CDR3 is TGTGCCAGCAGCCCAGGGGGCCCTAGCACAGATACGCAGTATTTT. Its protein is CASSPGGPSTDTQYF.

The chain employs TRBV4-1 and TRBJ2-3; 7 bases map to TRBD2. The germline gives CDR1 MGHRA, CDR2 YSYEKL. CDR3 size: 19 residues. Trimming cost V 3 bases and J 0 bases; bases outside gene matches: 15. The CDR3 loop reads CASSQVIVKVAGSTDTQYF. The CDR3 bases are TGCGCCAGCAGCCAGGTAATAGTGAAGGTAGCGGGCAGCACAGATACGCAGTATTTT.

This clonotype was seen at least ten times. This CDR3 reads CSVERGHGGASPQETQYF. The DNA of the CDR3 is TGCAGCGTTGAACGGGGACACGGAGGAGCCTCCCCCCAAGAGACCCAGTACTTC. The genes are TRBV29-1 and TRBJ2-5; a possible D gene is TRBD1 (6 bases). CDR3 length: 18 amino acids. The V and J ends lost 2 bases and 1 base respectively, with 23 bases between them. Germline-derived CDR1 and CDR2 are SQVTM and ANQGSEA.

There are many counts of this clonotype. V and J are TRBV2 and TRBJ2-3, with D possibly TRBD2 on 6 matching bases. V lost 5 bases, J lost 1 base, and 13 bases lay in between. The length of the CDR3 is 15 residues. The V gene's germline CDR1 is SNHLY and CDR2 FYNNEI. CDR3 in amino acids: CASSIRRGGTDTQYF. CDR3 nucleotides: TGTGCCAGCAGTATTAGACGCGGGGGCACAGATACGCAGTATTTT.

This rearrangement joins TRBV20-1 to TRBJ1-2; no clear D. Germline V gene sequence: CDR1 DFQATT, CDR2 SNEGSKA (reference sequence). This CDR3 is 16 amino acids long. The ends were cut back, 5 bases at V and 0 bases at J, with 19 bases in the middle. The chain's CDR3 is CSARIRQANTNYGYTF. CDR3 sequence (DNA): TGCAGTGCTCGGATTAGGCAGGCGAATACTAACTATGGCTACACCTTC.

Many counts were recorded for this clonotype. The V and J genes are TRBV6-1 and TRBJ2-7, with 8 nucleotides matching TRBD1. The CDR3 consists of 13 residues. Germline CDR1 reads MNHNS; CDR2 reads SASEGT. The V gene end was trimmed by 4 bases and the J gene end by 3 bases; junction bases not matched to a gene: 2. The CDR3 bases are TGTGCCAGCAGTGTCGACAGGGGCTACGAGCAGTACTTC. Amino acid sequence: CASSVDRGYEQYF.

This clonotype was seen once. The chain couples TRBV4-1 to TRBJ2-1, with TRBD1 matching 7 bases. Trimming cost V 3 bases and J 7 bases; bases outside gene matches: 12. CDR1 is MGHRA, CDR2 YSYEKL, per germline. This CDR3 comprises 16 residues. The CDR3 protein is CASSHGDSGRRNEQFF. The CDR3 bases are TGCGCCAGCAGCCACGGGGACAGTGGTAGGAGGAATGAGCAGTTCTTC.

This clonotype was seen repeatedly, ten times or more. The rearrangement uses TRBV5-1 and TRBJ1-1; no clear D gene. Trimming shortened V by 1 base and J by 11 bases, and 15 bases separated the two germline ends. CDR3 length equals 13 residues. Germline CDR1 reads SGHRS; CDR2 reads YFSETQ. CDR3 region: CASSLPSDPVAFF. CDR3 in DNA: TGCGCCAGCAGCTTGCCATCGGACCCCGTTGCTTTCTTT. The entire variable domain, with the rest obtained from reference TRBV5-1 and TRBJ1-1, is as follows: KAGVTQTPRYLIKTRGQQVTLSCSPISGHRSVSWYQQTPGQGLQFLFEYFSETQRNKGNFPGRFSGRQFSNSRSEMNVSTLELGDSALYLCASSLPSDPVAFFGQGTRLTVV.

This clonotype was recorded many times. The genes are TRBV7-3 and TRBJ2-3; unclear D gene. V was shortened by 4 bases and J by 1 base, with 12 bases between the two germline ends. The CDR3 loop spans 15 amino acids. The germline CDR1 and CDR2 sequences are SGHTA and FQGTGA. The CDR3 nucleotides read TGTGCCAGCAGCTCCGGGTGGGAAGGCACAGATACGCAGTATTTT. The encoded protein is CASSSGWEGTDTQYF.

V and J are TRBV5-1 and TRBJ1-1; D not certain. Between the trimmed V and J ends, which lost 3 bases and 0 bases, there was a span of 12 bases. This CDR3 is 15 amino acids long. The V gene's germline CDR1 is SGHRS and CDR2 YFSETQ. CDR3 coding DNA: TGCGCCAGCAGCTCCAGACCGTCACTGAACACTGAAGCTTTCTTT. Amino acids: CASSSRPSLNTEAFF.

This clonotype was counted ten times or more. The junction shows a germline mismatch at one end, possibly a read error. The CDR3 DNA sequence: TGTGCTAGCAGCCCTCAGGGGGCCGGGGAGCTGTTTTTT. Translation: CASSPQGAGELFF. J is TRBJ2-2 and V is TRBV7-7; 7 nucleotides line up with TRBD1. This CDR3 has 13 residues. CDR1 is SSHAT, CDR2 FNYEAQ, per germline (reference sequence).

The sample holds a few counts of this clonotype. The chain recombines TRBV24-1 with TRBJ2-1, with D perhaps matching TRBD1 (7 bases). V lost 7 bases and J lost 4, with 13 bases in between. The CDR3 covers 14 residues. Germline V gene data show CDR1 as KGHDR and CDR2 as SFDVKD. The CDR3 loop reads CATRRGDRYNEQFF. The CDR3 DNA reads TGTGCCACCAGGAGGGGGGACAGATACAATGAGCAGTTCTTC.

This clonotype was counted at least ten times. V usage is TRBV20-1 and J usage is TRBJ2-1, with D perhaps matching TRBD2 (5 bases). CDR3 length: 16 amino acids. Germline CDR1 reads DFQATT; CDR2 reads SNEGSKA (reference sequence). The germline V and J ends were trimmed by 0 bases and 2 bases, with 14 bases remaining between them. The CDR3 spells CSARDTGRGTYNEQFF. The CDR3 DNA sequence: TGCAGTGCTAGAGATACTGGGAGAGGAACCTACAATGAGCAGTTCTTC.

This clonotype was seen at least ten times. The V and J genes are TRBV5-1 and TRBJ1-4, with D uncertain. Germline V lookup: CDR1 SGHRS, CDR2 YFSETQ. The germline V and J ends were trimmed by 0 bases and 0 bases, with 6 bases remaining between them. This CDR3 has 15 amino acids. The CDR3 DNA reads as TGCGCCAGCAGCTTGGTGGCAGCAACTAATGAAAAACTGTTTTTT. Encoded protein: CASSLVAATNEKLFF.

This clonotype has more than one count but fewer than ten. This chain connects TRBV5-1 to TRBJ2-1; 11 bases agree with TRBD2. The CDR3 has 15 residues. CDR1 is SGHRS and CDR2 is YFSETQ in the germline V gene. J lost 6 bases, V lost 8 bases, and 10 bases had no gene match. The CDR3 loop is CASYSTSGTVNEQFF. In DNA, the CDR3 is TGCGCCAGTTACTCGACTAGCGGGACAGTCAATGAGCAGTTCTTC.

This clonotype was counted between two and nine times. This chain joins TRBV19 and TRBJ1-1; unclear D gene. The CDR3 runs 12 residues. The germline CDR1 and CDR2 sequences are LNHDA and SQIVND (reference sequence). The V and J ends lost 4 bases and 1 base respectively, with 4 bases between them. The CDR3, as DNA: TGTGCCAGTAGTACTAGGAACACTGAAGCTTTCTTT. Protein product: CASSTRNTEAFF.

In its sample, this clonotype was seen many times. The J gene is TRBJ2-7, the V gene TRBV11-2, with D tentatively TRBD2 (6 bases). This CDR3 is built from 15 residues. From germline, CDR1 is SGHAT and CDR2 FQNNGV. Trimming removed 5 bases at V and 0 bases at J, with 14 bases between. CDR3 coding DNA: TGTGCCAGCAGCGGACGTGGCGGGGCCTCCTACGAGCAGTACTTC. Translating it yields CASSGRGGASYEQYF.